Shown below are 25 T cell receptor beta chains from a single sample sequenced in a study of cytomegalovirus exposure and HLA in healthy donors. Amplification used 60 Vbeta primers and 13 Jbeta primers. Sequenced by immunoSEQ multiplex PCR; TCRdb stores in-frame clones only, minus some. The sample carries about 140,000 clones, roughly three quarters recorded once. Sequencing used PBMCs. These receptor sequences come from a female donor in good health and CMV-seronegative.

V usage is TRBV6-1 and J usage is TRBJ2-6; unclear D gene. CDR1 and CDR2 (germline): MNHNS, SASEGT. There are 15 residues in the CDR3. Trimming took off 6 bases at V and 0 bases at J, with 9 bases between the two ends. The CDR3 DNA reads TGTGCCAGCAGCGTCGCGGTCTCTGGGGCCAACGTCCTGACTTTC. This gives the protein CASSVAVSGANVLTF.

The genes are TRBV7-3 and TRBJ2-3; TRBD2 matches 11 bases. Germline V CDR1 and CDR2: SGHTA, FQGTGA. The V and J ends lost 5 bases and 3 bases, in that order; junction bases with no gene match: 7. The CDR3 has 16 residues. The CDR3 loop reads CASSALAGGVTDTQYF. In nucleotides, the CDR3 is TGTGCCAGCAGCGCGCTAGCGGGGGGTGTTACAGATACGCAGTATTTT.

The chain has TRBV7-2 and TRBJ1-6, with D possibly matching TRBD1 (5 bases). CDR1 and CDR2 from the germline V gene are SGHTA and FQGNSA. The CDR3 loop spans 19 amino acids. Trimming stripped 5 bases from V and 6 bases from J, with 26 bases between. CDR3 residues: CASSLTDPGVGAPNSPLHF. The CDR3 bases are TGTGCCAGCAGCCTTACCGATCCGGGAGTTGGGGCCCCTAATTCACCCCTCCACTTT.

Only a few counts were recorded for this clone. This chain's CDR3 is CASSGDRGYSNQPQHF. Written as DNA, the CDR3 is TGCGCCAGCAGTGGGGACAGGGGATATAGCAATCAGCCCCAGCATTTT. The chain carries TRBV10-2 and TRBJ1-5, with 10 bases lining up with TRBD1. The V gene's germline CDR1 is WSHSY and CDR2 SAAADI. Trimming cost V 4 bases and J 0 bases; bases outside gene matches: 3. The CDR3 runs 16 residues.

This chain's CDR3 is CASSLAGQTIYNEQFF. In nucleotides, the CDR3 is TGCGCCAGCAGCTTGGCCGGACAGACGATATACAATGAGCAGTTCTTC. V gene TRBV5-1 combines with J gene TRBJ2-1; the D gene is possibly TRBD1 (6 bases). The V gene's germline CDR1 is SGHRS and CDR2 YFSETQ. Trimming cost V 0 bases and J 4 bases, with 14 bases left between them. This CDR3 is built from 16 residues.

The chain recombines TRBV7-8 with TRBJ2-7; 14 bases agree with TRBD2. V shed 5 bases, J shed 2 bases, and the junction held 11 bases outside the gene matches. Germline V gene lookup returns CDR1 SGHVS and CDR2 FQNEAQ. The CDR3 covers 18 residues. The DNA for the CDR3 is TGTGCCAGCAGCACTAAGACTAGCGGGGGGGCCAATCCCTACGAGCAGTACTTC. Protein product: CASSTKTSGGANPYEQYF.

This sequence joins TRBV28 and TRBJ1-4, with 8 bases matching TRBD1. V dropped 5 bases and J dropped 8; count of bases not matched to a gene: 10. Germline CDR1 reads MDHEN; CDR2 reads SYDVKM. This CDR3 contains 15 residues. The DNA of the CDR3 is TGTGCCAGCAGTGTTCCACAGGGGGGTGTCGAAAAACTGTTTTTT. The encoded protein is CASSVPQGGVEKLFF.

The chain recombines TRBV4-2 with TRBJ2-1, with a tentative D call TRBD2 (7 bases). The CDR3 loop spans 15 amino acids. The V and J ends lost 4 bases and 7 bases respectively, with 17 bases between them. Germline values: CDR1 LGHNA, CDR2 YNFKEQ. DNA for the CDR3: TGTGCCAGCAGCCTCGATGGGGGGGCGGAAAATGAGCAGTTCTTC. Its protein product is CASSLDGGAENEQFF.

CDR3 in amino acids: CASSRVGGQGYYTQYF. CDR3 sequence (DNA): TGTGCCAGCAGCAGGGTCGGAGGACAGGGTTATTATACGCAGTATTTT. The rearrangement uses TRBV5-4 and TRBJ2-3, with 8 bases fitting TRBD1. V lost 4 bases, J lost 7 bases, and 14 bases stayed unmatched. The CDR3 consists of 16 residues. Germline assignment: CDR1 SGHNT and CDR2 YYREEE (reference sequence). The whole variable domain, remainder taken from reference TRBV5-4 and TRBJ2-3, is ETGVTQSPTHLIKTRGQQVTLRCSSQSGHNTVSWYQQALGQGPQFIFQYYREEENGRGNFPPRFSGLQFPNYSSELNVNALELDDSALYLCASSRVGGQGYYTQYFGPGTRLTVL.

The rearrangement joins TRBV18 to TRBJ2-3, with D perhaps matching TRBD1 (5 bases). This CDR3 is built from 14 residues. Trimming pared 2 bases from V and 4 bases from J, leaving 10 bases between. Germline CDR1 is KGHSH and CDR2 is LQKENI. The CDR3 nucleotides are TGTGCCAGCTCACCAGGGATAGGGGCAGATACGCAGTATTTT. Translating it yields CASSPGIGADTQYF.

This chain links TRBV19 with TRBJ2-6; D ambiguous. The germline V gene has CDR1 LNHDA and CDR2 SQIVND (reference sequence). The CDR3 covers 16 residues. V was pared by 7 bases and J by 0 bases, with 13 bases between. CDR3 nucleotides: TGTGCCAGTACAGATGGCCCACGCTCTGGGGCCAACGTCCTGACTTTC. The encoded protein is CASTDGPRSGANVLTF.

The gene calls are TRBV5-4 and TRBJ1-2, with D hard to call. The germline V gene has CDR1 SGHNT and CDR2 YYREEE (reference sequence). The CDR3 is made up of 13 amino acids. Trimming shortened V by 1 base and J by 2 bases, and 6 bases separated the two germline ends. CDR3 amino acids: CASSLNTNYGYTF. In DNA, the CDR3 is TGTGCCAGCAGCTTGAACACCAACTATGGCTACACCTTC.

The CDR3 DNA sequence: TGTGCCAGCAGCCCTCTGACAGAAAACACCATATATTTT. Translated, it gives CASSPLTENTIYF. The genes are TRBV7-9 and TRBJ1-3; tentative D call: TRBD1 (5 bases). Trimming removed 5 bases from V and 6 bases from J, with 11 bases in between. CDR3 length equals 13 residues. CDR1 is SEHNR and CDR2 is FQNEAQ in the germline V gene (reference sequence).

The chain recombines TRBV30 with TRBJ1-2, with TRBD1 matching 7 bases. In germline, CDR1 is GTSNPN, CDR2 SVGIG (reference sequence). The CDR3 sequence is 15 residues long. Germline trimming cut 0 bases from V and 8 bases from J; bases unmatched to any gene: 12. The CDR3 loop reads CAWSVRVRGDSGYTF. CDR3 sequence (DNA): TGTGCCTGGAGTGTACGGGTGAGGGGGGACAGCGGCTACACCTTC.

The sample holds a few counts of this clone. The CDR3 reads CASSQASEAFF. The CDR3, as DNA: TGCGCCAGCAGCCAAGCGAGTGAAGCTTTCTTT. This sequence joins TRBV4-3 and TRBJ1-1; D call uncertain. There are 11 residues in the CDR3. Germline CDR1 is LGHNA and CDR2 is YSLEER. Trimming removed 1 base at V and 7 bases at J, with 4 bases between.

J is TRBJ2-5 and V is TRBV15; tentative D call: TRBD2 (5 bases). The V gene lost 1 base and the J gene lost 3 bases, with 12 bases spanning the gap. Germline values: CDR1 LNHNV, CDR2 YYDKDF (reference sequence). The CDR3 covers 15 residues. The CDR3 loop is CATSRGGELEETQYF. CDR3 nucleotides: TGTGCCACCAGCAGAGGGGGAGAACTGGAAGAGACCCAGTACTTC.

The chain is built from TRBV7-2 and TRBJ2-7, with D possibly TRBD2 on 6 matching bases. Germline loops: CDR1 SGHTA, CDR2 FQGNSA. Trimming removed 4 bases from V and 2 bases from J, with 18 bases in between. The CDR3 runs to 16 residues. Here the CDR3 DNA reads TGTGCCAGCAGCTCACGGCCGGGCGGGGTAACCTACGAGCAGTACTTC. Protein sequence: CASSSRPGGVTYEQYF.

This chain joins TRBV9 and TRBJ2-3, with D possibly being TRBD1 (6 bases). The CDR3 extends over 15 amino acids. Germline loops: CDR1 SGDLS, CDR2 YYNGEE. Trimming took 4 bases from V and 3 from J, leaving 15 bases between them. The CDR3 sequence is CASSSFNRATDTQYF. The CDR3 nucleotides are TGTGCCAGCAGCTCATTCAACAGGGCGACAGATACGCAGTATTTT. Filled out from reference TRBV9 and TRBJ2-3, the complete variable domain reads DSGVTQTPKHLITATGQRVTLRCSPRSGDLSVYWYQQSLDQGLQFLIQYYNGEERAKGNILERFSAQQFPDLHSELNLSSLELGDSALYFCASSSFNRATDTQYFGPGTRLTVL.

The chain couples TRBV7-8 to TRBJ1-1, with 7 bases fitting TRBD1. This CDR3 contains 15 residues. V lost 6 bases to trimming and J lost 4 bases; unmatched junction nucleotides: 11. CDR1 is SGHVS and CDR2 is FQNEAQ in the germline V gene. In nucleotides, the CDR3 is TGTGCCAGCAGGCCAATACAGGGGTTGGGCACTGAAGCTTTCTTT. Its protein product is CASRPIQGLGTEAFF. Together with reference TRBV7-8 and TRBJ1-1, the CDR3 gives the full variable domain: GAGVSQSPRYKVAKRGQDVALRCDPISGHVSLFWYQQALGQGPEFLTYFQNEAQLDKSGLPSDRFFAERPEGSVSTLKIQRTQQEDSAVYLCASRPIQGLGTEAFFGQGTRLTVV.

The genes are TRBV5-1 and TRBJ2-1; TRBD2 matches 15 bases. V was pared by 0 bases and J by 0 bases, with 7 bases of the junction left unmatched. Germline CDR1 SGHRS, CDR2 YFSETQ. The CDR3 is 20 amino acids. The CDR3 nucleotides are TGCGCCAGCAGCTTGGCCGGGGGACTAGCGGGAGGACTCTCCTACAATGAGCAGTTCTTC. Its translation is CASSLAGGLAGGLSYNEQFF.

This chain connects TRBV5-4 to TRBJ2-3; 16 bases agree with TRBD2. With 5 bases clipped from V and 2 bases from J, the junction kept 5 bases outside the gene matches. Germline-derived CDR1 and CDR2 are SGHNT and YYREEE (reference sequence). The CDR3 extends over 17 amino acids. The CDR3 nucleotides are TGTGCCAGCAGATCGGGACTAGCGGGAGGGTACACAGATACGCAGTATTTT. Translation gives CASRSGLAGGYTDTQYF.

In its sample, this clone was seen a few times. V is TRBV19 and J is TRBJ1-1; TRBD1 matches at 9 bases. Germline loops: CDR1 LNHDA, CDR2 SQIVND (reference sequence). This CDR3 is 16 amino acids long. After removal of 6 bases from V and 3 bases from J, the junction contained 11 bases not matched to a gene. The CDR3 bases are TGTGCCAGTAGAAGGGTGGACAGGGGACACTACACTGAAGCTTTCTTT. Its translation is CASRRVDRGHYTEAFF. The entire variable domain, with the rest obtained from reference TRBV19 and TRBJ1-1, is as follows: DGGITQSPKYLFRKEGQNVTLSCEQNLNHDAMYWYRQDPGQGLRLIYYSQIVNDFQKGDIAEGYSVSREKKESFPLTVTSAQKNPTAFYLCASRRVDRGHYTEAFFGQGTRLTVV.

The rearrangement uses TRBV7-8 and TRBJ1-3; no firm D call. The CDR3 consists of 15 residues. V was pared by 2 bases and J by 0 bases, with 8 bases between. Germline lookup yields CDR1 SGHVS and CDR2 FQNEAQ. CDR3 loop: CASSLTVRSGNTIYF. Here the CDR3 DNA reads TGTGCCAGCAGCTTAACGGTTCGCTCTGGAAACACCATATATTTT.

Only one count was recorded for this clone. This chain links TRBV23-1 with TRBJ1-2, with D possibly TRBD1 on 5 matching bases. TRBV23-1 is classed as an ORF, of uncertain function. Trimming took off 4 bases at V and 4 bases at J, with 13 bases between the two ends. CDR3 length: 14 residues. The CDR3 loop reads CASSRGSGAYGYTF. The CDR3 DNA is TGCGCCAGCAGTCGGGGCTCTGGAGCCTATGGCTACACCTTC.

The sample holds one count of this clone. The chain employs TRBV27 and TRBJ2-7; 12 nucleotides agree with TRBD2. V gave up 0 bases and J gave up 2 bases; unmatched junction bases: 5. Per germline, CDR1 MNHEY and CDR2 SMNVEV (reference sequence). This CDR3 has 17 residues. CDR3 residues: CASSLSRLAGDAYEQYF. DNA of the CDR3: TGTGCCAGCAGTTTATCGCGACTAGCGGGGGACGCCTACGAGCAGTACTTC.